This T cell receptor beta chain originates from a study of beta chain features in type 1 diabetes. Every bit of the isolated RNA underwent reverse transcription, so sequencing read expressed TCRB transcripts. The repertoire was sequenced with immunoSEQ multiplex PCR; TCRdb's copy has only in-frame clones and lacks some. The sample has hundreds of thousands of clones; roughly 12% are singletons. This clone was detected only a few times. Its antigen is undetermined. The J segment lost 8 bases and the V segment lost 3 bases, leaving 4 bases of the junction unmatched. CDR3 length: 14 residues. Germline V lookup: CDR1 LNHDA, CDR2 SQIVND (reference sequence). Broader study findings: Among all four CD4+ subsets, Type 1 diabetes patients had TCRB CDR3s that were moderately but significantly shorter.

The receptor was isolated from a woman aged 18-35 years with type 1 diabetes. Input material: naive CD4+ T cells from blood. The chain recombines TRBV19 with TRBJ2-1, with 10 nucleotides matching TRBD1. The CDR3 sequence: CASSIRDRGDEQFF. As DNA, the CDR3 is TGTGCCAGTAGTATCCGGGACAGGGGTGATGAGCAGTTCTTC.